One sample yielded the 32 T cell receptor beta chains listed below, sequenced in a study of T cell repertoires in cytomegalovirus infection. One entry per CDR3 protein, called by TCRdb with MiXCR from the reads. The sample holds roughly 500,000 distinct CDR3 sequences, over 9% seen once. The sequencing sample was made of PBMCs. All receptors come from a human donor in good health (CMV status not recorded). Some clones in this sample may be carry-over from other donors' samples.

This clonotype was seen many times. The chain links TRBV7-9 to TRBJ1-2, with D possibly matching TRBD1 (5 bases). The V gene's germline CDR1 is SEHNR and CDR2 FQNEAQ (reference sequence). The V and J ends lost 4 bases and 4 bases respectively, with 10 bases between them. CDR3 length: 13 amino acids. In nucleotides, the CDR3 is TGTGCCAGCAGCTGGGTAGACAGCTATGGCTACACCTTC. Translated, it gives CASSWVDSYGYTF.

The chain carries TRBV6-9 and TRBJ2-7; D not resolved. The CDR3 totals 12 residues. V was trimmed by 2 bases and J by 6 bases, leaving 8 bases between them. Germline V gene lookup returns CDR1 MNHGY and CDR2 SVAAGI. CDR3 in DNA: TGTGCCAGCAGTTATAGAGATGCCGAGCAGTACTTC. This sequence encodes CASSYRDAEQYF.

This clonotype was detected ten times or more. The chain employs TRBV20-1 and TRBJ2-7, with TRBD2 matching 9 bases. Germline V gives CDR1 DFQATT, CDR2 SNEGSKA (reference sequence). Germline trimming cut 5 bases from V and 4 bases from J; bases unmatched to any gene: 6. This CDR3 contains 13 residues. CDR3 protein: CSARSGSGYEQYF. The CDR3 DNA reads as TGCAGTGCTCGTAGCGGGAGTGGGTACGAGCAGTACTTC.

This clonotype was counted only a few times. The chain is built from TRBV30 and TRBJ2-1, with 11 bases fitting TRBD2. Germline V gene data show CDR1 as GTSNPN and CDR2 as SVGIG (reference sequence). V lost 1 base to trimming and J lost 0 bases; unmatched junction nucleotides: 8. The CDR3 is 18 residues long. CDR3: CAWSAGLAGSVSYNEQFF. DNA of the CDR3: TGTGCCTGGAGTGCAGGACTAGCGGGCTCCGTCTCCTACAATGAGCAGTTCTTC.

This clonotype has a handful of counts. The V call is TRBV4-2, the J call TRBJ2-7; 10 bases line up with TRBD1. The V segment lost 4 bases and the J segment 3 bases; nucleotides outside the gene matches: 6. The length of the CDR3 is 15 residues. From germline, CDR1 is LGHNA and CDR2 YNFKEQ. CDR3 coding DNA: TGTGCCAGCAGCCCGCGGGACAGGGGATACTACGAGCAGTACTTC. Its protein is CASSPRDRGYYEQYF.

This clonotype has ten or more counts. This chain uses TRBV20-1 with TRBJ2-1; D call uncertain. The CDR3 sequence is 13 residues long. Germline V gives CDR1 DFQATT, CDR2 SNEGSKA (reference sequence). Trimming took 0 bases from V and 12 from J, leaving 15 bases between them. This CDR3 reads CSARDTTPATQFF. The CDR3 bases are TGCAGTGCTAGAGATACAACCCCCGCGACGCAGTTCTTC.

This clonotype was found a few times. The rearrangement uses TRBV30 and TRBJ2-7; 7 positions agree with TRBD2. CDR1 is GTSNPN, CDR2 SVGIG, per germline (reference sequence). This CDR3 is 16 amino acids long. V dropped 3 bases and J dropped 1; count of bases not matched to a gene: 12. The CDR3 reads CAWRVKAGTRSYEQYF. CDR3 coding DNA: TGTGCCTGGAGGGTTAAAGCGGGAACCAGATCCTACGAGCAGTACTTC. The variable domain in full, with the rest retrieved from reference TRBV30 and TRBJ2-7, is SQTIHQWPATLVQPVGSPLSLECTVEGTSNPNLYWYRQAAGRGLQLLFYSVGIGQISSEVPQNLSASRPQDRQFILSSKKLLLSDSGFYLCAWRVKAGTRSYEQYFGPGTRLTVT.

As regards this clonotype: At one of its ends the junction is not consistent with the germline gene, which may arise from a read error. This chain uses TRBV4-2 with TRBJ2-5, with D possibly matching TRBD1 (5 bases). The CDR3 consists of 16 residues. Germline CDR1 is LGHNA and CDR2 is YNFKEQ. The CDR3 loop is CASSQGGEGEQGTQYF. The CDR3 DNA reads as TGTGCCAGCAGCCAAGGGGGCGAAGGGGAACAAGGGACCCAGTACTTC.

This clonotype was counted many times. This sequence joins TRBV7-9 and TRBJ2-5, with 10 bases that match TRBD2. The CDR3 is made up of 15 amino acids. The trim removed 2 bases at V and 1 base at J, leaving 1 base unmatched. The germline CDR1 and CDR2 sequences are SEHNR and FQNEAQ (reference sequence). The CDR3 reads CASSLLAGVQETQYF. In DNA form, the CDR3 reads TGTGCCAGCAGCTTACTAGCGGGGGTCCAAGAGACCCAGTACTTC.

A note on this clonotype: A much larger clone is a single base away; this may be a read error. The gene calls are TRBV15 and TRBJ1-2, with 7 bases lining up with TRBD1. This CDR3 is 15 amino acids long. V was clipped by 7 bases and J by 8 bases; unmatched bases: 16. CDR1 and CDR2 (germline): LNHNV, YYDKDF (reference sequence). The CDR3 sequence is CATTAGEGAFRGYTF. In DNA form, the CDR3 reads TGTGCCACCACAGCAGGGGAGGGGGCGTTCCGGGGCTACACCTTC. Together with reference TRBV15 and TRBJ1-2, the CDR3 gives the full variable domain: DAMVIQNPRYQVTQFGKPVTLSCSQTLNHNVMYWYQQKSSQAPKLLFHYYDKDFNNEADTPDNFQSRRPNTSFCFLDIRSPGLGDTAMYLCATTAGEGAFRGYTFGSGTRLTVV.

This clonotype was detected many times. The rearrangement links TRBV19 to TRBJ2-1, with a tentative D call TRBD1 (5 bases). Germline V gives CDR1 LNHDA, CDR2 SQIVND (reference sequence). The CDR3 loop spans 13 amino acids. V was clipped by 6 bases and J by 11 bases, with 17 bases between them. CDR3 amino acids: CASSQSKGPKQFF. The CDR3 DNA reads TGTGCCAGTAGCCAATCTAAGGGGCCCAAGCAGTTCTTC.

This clonotype was counted between two and nine times. The V call is TRBV6-4, the J call TRBJ1-1; unclear D gene. Germline V gene lookup returns CDR1 MRHNA and CDR2 SNTAGT. Trimming left V 4 bases short and J 4 bases short, with 10 bases between. The CDR3 spans 13 residues. Written as DNA, the CDR3 is TGTGCCAGCAGTGTAAATAGGCTCACTGAAGCTTTCTTT. Its translation: CASSVNRLTEAFF.

This clonotype occurred a few times. The chain uses TRBV5-1 and TRBJ2-7; possible D gene TRBD2, 5 bases. Germline V gene data show CDR1 as SGHRS and CDR2 as YFSETQ. This CDR3 contains 13 residues. The V and J ends lost 2 bases and 2 bases respectively, with 8 bases between them. The CDR3, as DNA: TGCGCCAGCAGCTTAAGGGAGACCTACGAGCAGTACTTC. Its protein is CASSLRETYEQYF.

The genes are TRBV24-1 and TRBJ2-3, with D possibly matching TRBD1 (5 bases). Germline V gene lookup returns CDR1 KGHDR and CDR2 SFDVKD. The CDR3 has 14 residues. V gave up 6 bases and J gave up 0 bases, with 9 bases separating them. CDR3 nucleotides: TGTGCCACCAGTTGGGGCGGCAGCACAGATACGCAGTATTTT. Its protein product is CATSWGGSTDTQYF.

This clonotype was counted many times. The V and J genes are TRBV20-1 and TRBJ2-7; 10 nucleotides line up with TRBD2. With 3 bases clipped from V and 5 bases from J, the junction kept 4 bases outside the gene matches. This CDR3 is 13 amino acids long. The V gene's germline CDR1 is DFQATT and CDR2 SNEGSKA (reference sequence). CDR3: CSARLAGVDEQYF. DNA of the CDR3: TGCAGTGCTAGGCTAGCGGGAGTCGACGAGCAGTACTTC.

The genes are TRBV20-1 and TRBJ2-1; D is unclear. CDR1 and CDR2 (germline): DFQATT, SNEGSKA (reference sequence). The ends were cut back, 3 bases at V and 3 bases at J, with 12 bases in the middle. This CDR3 is built from 14 residues. CDR3 DNA sequence: TGCAGTGCTAGGGGTGCGGTTCGCTACAATGAGCAGTTCTTC. Its translation is CSARGAVRYNEQFF.

This clonotype has a count of ten or more. This sequence joins TRBV7-2 and TRBJ2-7, with 10 bases matching TRBD1. The V segment lost 3 bases and the J segment 2 bases; nucleotides outside the gene matches: 1. Germline CDR1 reads SGHTA; CDR2 reads FQGNSA. The CDR3 consists of 14 residues. CDR3 nucleotides: TGTGCCAGCAGCTTTGGGACAGGGGCCTACGAGCAGTACTTC. The encoded protein is CASSFGTGAYEQYF. Complete variable domain (other parts from reference TRBV7-2 and TRBJ2-7): GAGVSQSPSNKVTEKGKDVELRCDPISGHTALYWYRQSLGQGLEFLIYFQGNSAPDKSGLPSDRFSAERTGGSVSTLTIQRTQQEDSAVYLCASSFGTGAYEQYFGPGTRLTVT.

This clonotype was counted many times. The chain links TRBV3-1 to TRBJ2-7, with D tentatively TRBD1 (5 bases). There are 13 residues in the CDR3. V lost 10 bases, J lost 3 bases, and 16 bases lay in between. From germline, CDR1 is LGHDT and CDR2 YNNKEL (reference sequence). The CDR3 is CAIAQGVLYEQYF. The CDR3 DNA follows: TGTGCCATCGCTCAAGGGGTTCTCTACGAGCAGTACTTC.

The chain couples TRBV20-1 to TRBJ2-1; the match to TRBD1 covers 8 bases. CDR1 DFQATT and CDR2 SNEGSKA come from the germline V gene (reference sequence). The CDR3 totals 12 residues. The V segment lost 7 bases and the J segment 9 bases; nucleotides outside the gene matches: 8. DNA for the CDR3: TGCAGTGTACAGGGACAGGCCTTTGAGCAGTTCTTC. This codes for CSVQGQAFEQFF.

V usage is TRBV29-1 and J usage is TRBJ2-3, with D possibly matching TRBD2 (6 bases). The length of the CDR3 is 15 residues. CDR1 is SQVTM, CDR2 ANQGSEA, per germline. Trimming left V 1 base short and J 5 bases short, with 16 bases between. CDR3 region: CSVEGVIWRGDTQYF. CDR3 DNA sequence: TGCAGCGTTGAAGGGGTAATCTGGAGGGGAGATACGCAGTATTTT.

The V gene is TRBV19, the J gene TRBJ1-2, with D hard to call. The CDR3 runs to 12 residues. Per germline, CDR1 LNHDA and CDR2 SQIVND (reference sequence). Trimming pared 3 bases from V and 9 bases from J, leaving 11 bases between. CDR3 bases: TGTGCCAGTAGTATGCCCGGGAAGCGCTACACCTTC. This gives the protein CASSMPGKRYTF.

This clonotype was seen repeatedly, ten times or more. This chain joins TRBV2 and TRBJ2-7; D is unclear. Trimming pared 2 bases from V and 6 bases from J, leaving 11 bases between. The germline CDR1 and CDR2 sequences are SNHLY and FYNNEI. There are 13 residues in the CDR3. The CDR3 region has the DNA TGTGCCAGCAGTGAATTTACGGACGGCGAGCAGTACTTC. Its translation is CASSEFTDGEQYF.

The sample holds many counts of this clonotype. V gene TRBV5-1 combines with J gene TRBJ2-7; TRBD2 agrees at 16 bases. CDR1 and CDR2 from the germline V gene are SGHRS and YFSETQ. The CDR3 is made up of 20 amino acids. Trimming removed 0 bases from V and 2 bases from J; junction bases left unmatched: 11. This chain's CDR3 is CASSLEPGLAGGVLPYEQYF. The CDR3 coding sequence is TGCGCCAGCAGCTTGGAACCGGGACTAGCGGGGGGGGTTTTACCCTACGAGCAGTACTTC.

The gene calls are TRBV3-1 and TRBJ2-1, with TRBD2 as a possible D gene (5 bases). This CDR3 has 16 amino acids. The germline gives CDR1 LGHDT, CDR2 YNNKEL (reference sequence). V dropped 0 bases and J dropped 0 bases, with 9 bases sitting between them. CDR3 coding DNA: TGTGCCAGCAGCCAAGATGCGGGTAACTCCTACAATGAGCAGTTCTTC. This codes for CASSQDAGNSYNEQFF.

This clonotype has at least ten counts. The chain has TRBV5-6 and TRBJ1-5, with D perhaps TRBD1 (5 bases). CDR3 length: 17 amino acids. V was pared by 0 bases and J by 1 base, with 14 bases between. Looked up from germline, CDR1 is SGHDT and CDR2 is YYEEEE. The CDR3 bases are TGTGCCAGCAGCTTGGCCGAAAGGGACTCAAGCAATCAGCCCCAGCATTTT. This translates into CASSLAERDSSNQPQHF.

There are many counts of this clonotype. The chain recombines TRBV11-2 with TRBJ2-1, with TRBD2 matching over 12 bases. CDR3 length: 15 amino acids. Trimming removed 5 bases from V and 7 bases from J; junction bases left unmatched: 6. Per germline, CDR1 SGHAT and CDR2 FQNNGV. CDR3 region: CASSHTSGRYNEQFF. The DNA of the CDR3 is TGTGCCAGCAGCCACACTAGCGGGAGGTATAATGAGCAGTTCTTC. Variable domain in full (rest from reference TRBV11-2 and TRBJ2-1): EAGVAQSPRYKIIEKRQSVAFWCNPISGHATLYWYQQILGQGPKLLIQFQNNGVVDDSQLPKDRFSAERLKGVDSTLKIQPAKLEDSAVYLCASSHTSGRYNEQFFGPGTRLTVL.

The rearrangement joins TRBV3-1 to TRBJ1-2; a weak D match, TRBD1 (5 bases). From germline, CDR1 is LGHDT and CDR2 YNNKEL (reference sequence). The CDR3 runs 14 residues. Trimming cost V 1 base and J 5 bases, with 11 bases left between them. CDR3 residues: CASSQVWGTYGYTF. Here the CDR3 DNA reads TGTGCCAGCAGCCAAGTCTGGGGGACTTATGGCTACACCTTC.

This clonotype was observed a few times. The J gene is TRBJ2-5, the V gene TRBV29-1, with D perhaps assigned TRBD1 or TRBD2 (5 bases each). V lost 4 bases and J lost 7, with 13 bases in between. The CDR3 loop spans 12 amino acids. Germline V gene sequence: CDR1 SQVTM, CDR2 ANQGSEA. DNA for the CDR3: TGCAGCGTTGCCGAGGGGATGGGGACCCAGTACTTC. Its translation is CSVAEGMGTQYF. Filled out from reference TRBV29-1 and TRBJ2-5, the complete variable domain reads SAVISQKPSRDICQRGTSLTIQCQVDSQVTMMFWYRQQPGQSLTLIATANQGSEATYESGFVIDKFPISRPNLTFSTLTVSNMSPEDSSIYLCSVAEGMGTQYFGPGTRLLVL.

This clonotype occurred a few times. This chain joins TRBV6-2 or TRBV6-3 and TRBJ1-5; D uncertain. CDR1 is MNHEY, CDR2 SVGEGT, per germline. V shed 8 bases and J shed 5 bases, with 10 bases lying between them. This CDR3 is built from 12 residues. DNA of the CDR3: TGTGCCAGCGGGTTAAACTATCAGCCCCAGCATTTT. Translating it yields CASGLNYQPQHF.

At least ten counts were recorded for this clonotype. This chain uses TRBV12-3 or TRBV12-4 with TRBJ2-3, with 7 bases lining up with TRBD1. The CDR3 is made up of 15 amino acids. J was trimmed by 5 bases and V by 4 bases; bases with no gene match: 9. The CDR3 nucleotides read TGTGCCAGCAGTTCTGACAGGGTAGGCGGAGATACGCAGTATTTT. It encodes CASSSDRVGGDTQYF.

This clonotype was counted ten times or more. The chain links TRBV7-2 to TRBJ2-7; D remains ambiguous. Germline V gene lookup returns CDR1 SGHTA and CDR2 FQGNSA. Trimming stripped 4 bases from V and 2 bases from J, with 6 bases between. The CDR3 covers 12 residues. The CDR3: CASSSTTYEQYF. As DNA, the CDR3 is TGTGCCAGCAGCTCAACCACCTACGAGCAGTACTTC.

J is TRBJ1-2 and V is TRBV11-2, with D hard to call. CDR3 size: 14 residues. V was pared by 5 bases and J by 7 bases, with 17 bases between. CDR1 SGHAT and CDR2 FQNNGV come from the germline V gene. The DNA for the CDR3 is TGTGCCAGCAGCCTCCCGACGAAGGGTTTTGGCTACACCTTC. Translation gives CASSLPTKGFGYTF.